What follows are 5 T cell receptor beta chains derived from one specimen sequenced in a study of blood T cells in healthy people across ages. Through a sample-barcoded 5' primer and a J-beta primer mix, a second PCR was run for about 6 to 11 cycles. One entry per CDR3 protein results from TCRdb running MiXCR on the 5' RACE reads. The table shows about 1.5 million distinct CDR3 sequences, with under 55% occurring only once. Sequenced input: blood. The receptors here all came from a woman under 30 in good health.

This clonotype was found a few times. The chain uses TRBV18 and TRBJ1-2; D is unresolved. V gave up 0 bases and J gave up 4 bases, with 9 bases separating them. The germline V gene has CDR1 KGHSH and CDR2 LQKENI. This CDR3 has 14 residues. CDR3 sequence: CASSPPTAGYGYTF. Here the CDR3 DNA reads TGTGCCAGCTCACCACCGACCGCAGGCTATGGCTACACCTTC.

A few counts support this clonotype. At one of its ends the junction is not consistent with the germline gene, which may arise from a read error. V is TRBV12-3 or TRBV12-4 and J is TRBJ2-5; no reliable D call. The CDR3 is made up of 12 amino acids. The CDR3 region is CASSLGEETRYF. In nucleotides, the CDR3 is TGTGCCAGCAGTTTAGGGGAAGAGACCCGGTACTTC.

The chain links TRBV7-2 to TRBJ2-3, with D possibly TRBD1 on 6 matching bases. The CDR3 contains 14 residues. The V end lost 3 bases, the J end lost 4 bases, and 11 bases lay between the germline ends. CDR1 is SGHTA, CDR2 FQGNSA, per germline. The DNA for the CDR3 is TGTGCCAGCAGCTTTAACAAGGGGGCAGATACGCAGTATTTT. It encodes CASSFNKGADTQYF.

The gene calls are TRBV7-2 and TRBJ1-2, with 12 bases that match TRBD1. V lost 3 bases and J lost 4; bases outside the gene matches: 9. There are 17 residues in the CDR3. The germline V gene has CDR1 SGHTA and CDR2 FQGNSA. The CDR3 coding sequence is TGTGCCAGCAGCTTTTGGGACAGGGGGCGCATCGGCTATGGCTACACCTTC. It translates to CASSFWDRGRIGYGYTF. Drawing the rest from reference TRBV7-2 and TRBJ1-2, the complete variable domain is GAGVSQSPSNKVTEKGKDVELRCDPISGHTALYWYRQSLGQGLEFLIYFQGNSAPDKSGLPSDRFSAERTGGSVSTLTIQRTQQEDSAVYLCASSFWDRGRIGYGYTFGSGTRLTVV.

This clonotype was counted between two and nine times. This chain connects TRBV6-6 to TRBJ1-2; 7 bases map to TRBD1. The CDR3 has 17 residues. Unmatched junction bases numbered 21, after V lost 4 bases and J lost 10 bases. CDR1 MNHNY and CDR2 SVGAGI come from the germline V gene (reference sequence). Here the CDR3 reads CASSWTGLWELNYIYTF. Written as DNA, the CDR3 is TGTGCCAGCAGTTGGACAGGTCTCTGGGAACTGAACTATATCTACACCTTC.